Detailed here is one T cell receptor beta chain. The antigen is unknown. Multiplex touch-down PCR with TRB-A/B primers amplified rearranged V-D-J TRB sequences. TCRdb reanalysed the multiplex PCR reads using MiXCR and keeps one entry per CDR3 protein. The repertoire holds about 6,700 distinct CDR3 sequences, with approximately 57% as singletons. The ends lost 7 bases at V and 5 bases at J; junction bases unmatched: 5. The germline CDR1 and CDR2 sequences are SEHNR and FQNEAQ (reference sequence). The CDR3 is made up of 14 amino acids. This sample stems from a study of T cell repertoires in aging, cancer and after chemotherapy. Across the whole study: Donor ages fell into six groups from 30 or younger up to 70 or older.

Study outcomes and limitations: Healthy donors lost TCR diversity with age mainly through richness, cancer patients through richness and evenness.

Peripheral blood genomic DNA, not sorted cells or RNA, was the template. The source is a human donor with a solid tumor. The chain links TRBV7-9 to TRBJ2-1, with 10 bases fitting TRBD2. The sequenced sample was blood. CDR3 sequence: CASIFTSGNNEQFF. CDR3 bases: TGTGCCAGCATCTTCACTAGCGGGAACAATGAGCAGTTCTTC.